This TCR beta chain was profiled in a study of blood T cell repertoires in COVID-19. On the study more broadly: Acute and convalescent COVID-19 samples came from the United States, Italy and Spain. Sources were T cells, B-cell-depleted T cells, or PBMCs; the material itself was cDNA or gDNA.

The repertoire was sequenced with immunoSEQ multiplex PCR; TCRdb's copy has only in-frame clones and lacks some. The data show a few hundred thousand clones, approximately 87% seen once. The CDR3 has 16 residues. Germline CDR1 reads SGHTA; CDR2 reads FQGNSA. With 0 bases clipped from V and 4 bases from J, the junction kept 4 bases outside the gene matches. The receptor comes from a woman aged 50 to 60 with acute or convalescent COVID-19. The chain carries TRBV7-2 and TRBJ1-2; 11 positions match TRBD1. The sequenced sample was peripheral blood. The CDR3 DNA follows: TGTGCCAGCAGCTTAGCGTCCGGGACAGGGGGCTATGGCTACACCTTC. This translates into CASSLASGTGGYGYTF. Drawing the rest from reference TRBV7-2 and TRBJ1-2, the complete variable domain is GAGVSQSPSNKVTEKGKDVELRCDPISGHTALYWYRQSLGQGLEFLIYFQGNSAPDKSGLPSDRFSAERTGGSVSTLTIQRTQQEDSAVYLCASSLASGTGGYGYTFGSGTRLTVV.